Sequencing of this T cell receptor (beta chain) was carried out in a study of human T cells and chemical hapten exposure. Study findings and constraints: TCRs at high frequency, those above 1 in 1000, did not change with DPC sensitization. Alopecia was present in the donors, so their immune response may differ from healthy people's.

This clonotype appeared many times. Its antigen is not identified. This CDR3 comprises 14 residues. V lost 2 bases, J lost 7 bases, and 12 bases lay in between. Germline CDR1 and CDR2: MNHEY and SVGEGT. Described time point: patch test 2, 6 weeks after DPC sensitization. The treatment: therapeutic diphenylcyclopropenone sensitization with weekly scalp DPC. For the library, individual cDNA molecules each received unique molecular identifiers. Original data processing: There were a median of roughly 100,000 TCRs per sample, with a range from about 20,000 to 700,000. TCRdb reanalysed the RACE reads using MiXCR and keeps one entry per CDR3 protein. V and J calls and clone size were set by TCRdb, not the authors. This sample has 95,000 or so distinct CDR3 sequences, with about an eighth found just once.

The gene calls are TRBV6-2 or TRBV6-3 and TRBJ1-5; D possibly corresponds to TRBD1 (5 bases). This receptor was identified in a woman aged 35 to 49 with alopecia areata. Some clones in this sample may be carry-over from other donors' samples. The sample in question was whole blood, obtained in connection with sensitization to the hapten diphenylcyclopropenone (DPC). The CDR3: CASSYPGMGQPQHF. Here the CDR3 DNA reads TGTGCCAGCAGTTACCCAGGGATGGGGCAGCCCCAGCATTTT.